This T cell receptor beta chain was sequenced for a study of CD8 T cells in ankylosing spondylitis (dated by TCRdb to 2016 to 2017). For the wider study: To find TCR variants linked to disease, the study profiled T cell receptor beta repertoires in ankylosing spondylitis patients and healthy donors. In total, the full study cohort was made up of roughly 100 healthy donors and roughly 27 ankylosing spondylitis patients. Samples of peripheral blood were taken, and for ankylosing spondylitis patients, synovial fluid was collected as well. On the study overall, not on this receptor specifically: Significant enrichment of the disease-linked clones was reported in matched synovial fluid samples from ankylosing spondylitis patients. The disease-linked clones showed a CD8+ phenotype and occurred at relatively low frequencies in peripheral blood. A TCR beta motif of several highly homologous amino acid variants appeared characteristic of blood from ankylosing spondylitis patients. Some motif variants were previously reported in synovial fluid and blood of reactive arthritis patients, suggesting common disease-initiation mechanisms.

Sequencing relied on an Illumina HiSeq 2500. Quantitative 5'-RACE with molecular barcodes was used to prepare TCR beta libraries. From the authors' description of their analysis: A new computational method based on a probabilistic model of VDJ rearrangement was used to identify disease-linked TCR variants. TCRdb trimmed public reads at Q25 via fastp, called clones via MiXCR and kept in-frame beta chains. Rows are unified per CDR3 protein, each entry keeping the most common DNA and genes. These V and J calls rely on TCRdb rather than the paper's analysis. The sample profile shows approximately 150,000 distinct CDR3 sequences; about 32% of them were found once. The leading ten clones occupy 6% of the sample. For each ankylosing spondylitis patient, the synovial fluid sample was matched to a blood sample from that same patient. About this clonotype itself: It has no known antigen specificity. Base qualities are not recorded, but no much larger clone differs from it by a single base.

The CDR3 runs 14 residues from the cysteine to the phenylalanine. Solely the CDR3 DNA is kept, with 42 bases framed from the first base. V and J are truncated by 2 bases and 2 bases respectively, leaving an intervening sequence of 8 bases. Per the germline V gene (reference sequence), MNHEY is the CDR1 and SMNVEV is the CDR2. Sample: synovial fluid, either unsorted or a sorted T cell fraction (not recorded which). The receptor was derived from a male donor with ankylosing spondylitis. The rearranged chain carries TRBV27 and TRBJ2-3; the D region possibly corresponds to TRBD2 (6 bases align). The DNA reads TGTGCCAGCAGTTTAGCGGGGCTCACAGATACGCAGTATTTT. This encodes CASSLAGLTDTQYF.